The entry that follows covers one T cell receptor (beta chain) sequence. These data originate in a study of blood T cell repertoires in COVID-19. Germline CDR1 and CDR2: MNHNS and SASEGT. The junction had 10 bases not matched to a gene; V was cut back by 2 bases and J by 8 bases. This CDR3 region has 16 residues. Generated by immunoSEQ multiplex PCR, the TCRdb table keeps only in-frame clones and is missing some. The sample has about 52,000 clones; roughly 90% are singletons. Specimen: peripheral blood. The chain couples TRBV6-1 to TRBJ2-1, with 9 bases fitting TRBD2. This clonotype originated in a human donor with active COVID-19. The donor label of this sample is uncertain. CDR3 nucleotide sequence: TGTGCCAGCAGTGAACGTGGTGCGGGGGGGCTCGATGAGCAGTTCTTC. Protein: CASSERGAGGLDEQFF.